Listed below are T cell receptor beta chains from one sample, sequenced in a study of neoadjuvant anti-PD-1 for oral cavity cancer. The table came from immunoSEQ multiplex PCR; TCRdb's copy has only in-frame clones and leaves some out. The data show about 16,000 clones, with about three quarters seen just once and about 3% held by the top ten. Specimen: PBMCs, collected before nivolumab (anti-PD-1) treatment. The receptors shown here come from a person aged 35-79 years with oral cavity squamous cell carcinoma. Both conserved end residues are part of each CDR3. Each record gives: clone size, D gene, CDR3 length, J gene, V gene, CDR3 DNA, CDR3 protein. A D gene is named only where the DNA matches it firmly. Clone sizes are given selectively: once, few, many, or a class where the clone is expanded.

clone_size: once
d_call: NA
cdr3_length: 13
j_call: TRBJ1-2
v_call: TRBV10-3
cdr3_nt: TGTGCCATCAGTGACGACGGCGCCTATGGCTACACCTTC
cdr3_aa: CAISDDGAYGYTF

clone_size: NA
d_call: TRBD2
cdr3_length: 16
j_call: TRBJ2-3
v_call: TRBV4-2
cdr3_nt: TGTGCCAGCAGCCAAGGACTAGCGGGAGGGGCAGATACGCAGTATTTT
cdr3_aa: CASSQGLAGGADTQYF

clone_size: few
d_call: NA
cdr3_length: 15
j_call: TRBJ1-5
v_call: TRBV19
cdr3_nt: TGTGCCAGTAGTATTTTGGGAGACCTATATCAGCCCCAGCATTTT
cdr3_aa: CASSILGDLYQPQHF

clone_size: few
d_call: NA
cdr3_length: 15
j_call: TRBJ2-6
v_call: TRBV7-6
cdr3_nt: TGTGCCAGCAGCCCAGGCCGGTTGGGGGCCAACGTCCTGACTTTC
cdr3_aa: CASSPGRLGANVLTF

clone_size: NA
d_call: TRBD1
cdr3_length: 16
j_call: TRBJ2-3
v_call: TRBV2
cdr3_nt: TGTGCCAGCAGCTTGGACCGGGACAGTTACACAGATACGCAGTATTTT
cdr3_aa: CASSLDRDSYTDTQYF

clone_size: NA
d_call: NA
cdr3_length: 19
j_call: TRBJ1-1
v_call: TRBV28
cdr3_nt: TGTGCCAGCAGTTTATCCTATCTAGCCTCGACAGCCAAGAACACTGAAGCTTTCTTT
cdr3_aa: CASSLSYLASTAKNTEAFF

clone_size: NA
d_call: TRBD1
cdr3_length: 16
j_call: TRBJ1-3
v_call: TRBV4-2
cdr3_nt: TGTGCCAGCAGCCCGCGACAGGGGGCCAGTGGAAACACCATATATTTT
cdr3_aa: CASSPRQGASGNTIYF

clone_size: few
d_call: NA
cdr3_length: 12
j_call: TRBJ1-1
v_call: TRBV7-2
cdr3_nt: TGTGCCAGCACCCCGTATGTGCGGGAAGCTTTCTTT
cdr3_aa: CASTPYVREAFF

clone_size: NA
d_call: NA
cdr3_length: 12
j_call: TRBJ1-1
v_call: TRBV29-1
cdr3_nt: TGCAGCGCCGTTAAACAGGGTGGTAGAGCTTTCTTT
cdr3_aa: CSAVKQGGRAFF

clone_size: once
d_call: NA
cdr3_length: 14
j_call: TRBJ2-7
v_call: TRBV5-1
cdr3_nt: TGCGCCAGCAGCCACCGGGACGGGCCCTACGAGCAGTACTTC
cdr3_aa: CASSHRDGPYEQYF

clone_size: NA
d_call: NA
cdr3_length: 13
j_call: TRBJ1-1
v_call: TRBV19
cdr3_nt: TGTGCCAGTAGTATAGCTTGGGTGGCTGAAGCTTTCTTT
cdr3_aa: CASSIAWVAEAFF

clone_size: NA
d_call: TRBD1
cdr3_length: 19
j_call: TRBJ2-6
v_call: TRBV27
cdr3_nt: TGTGCCAGCAGTTTTGGGGACAGGGGGCGAATCTCTGGGGCCAACGTCCTGACTTTC
cdr3_aa: CASSFGDRGRISGANVLTF

clone_size: few
d_call: TRBD1
cdr3_length: 13
j_call: TRBJ1-2
v_call: TRBV19
cdr3_nt: TGTGCCAGTACGGGACAGGGGGCTGGGGGCTACACCTTC
cdr3_aa: CASTGQGAGGYTF

clone_size: NA
d_call: NA
cdr3_length: 15
j_call: TRBJ1-1
v_call: TRBV4-2
cdr3_nt: TGTGCCAGCAGCCCCCGGGGGGGGGACAACACTGAAGCTTTCTTT
cdr3_aa: CASSPRGGDNTEAFF

clone_size: few
d_call: NA
cdr3_length: 13
j_call: TRBJ1-1
v_call: TRBV11-1
cdr3_nt: TGTGCCAGCAGCTTACAAGGGAACACTGAAGCTTTCTTT
cdr3_aa: CASSLQGNTEAFF

clone_size: NA
d_call: NA
cdr3_length: 18
j_call: TRBJ2-6
v_call: TRBV4-1
cdr3_nt: TGCGCCAGCAGCCAAGTCGGCAAAAGGGCTTCTGGGGCCAACGTCCTGACTTTC
cdr3_aa: CASSQVGKRASGANVLTF

clone_size: NA
d_call: NA
cdr3_length: 15
j_call: TRBJ1-2
v_call: TRBV6-6
cdr3_nt: TGTGCCAGCAGCCGACGGGGGCGGCGGTTCTCTGGCTACACCTTC
cdr3_aa: CASSRRGRRFSGYTF

clone_size: NA
d_call: TRBD1
cdr3_length: 15
j_call: TRBJ2-7
v_call: TRBV7-9
cdr3_nt: TGTGCCAGCAGCTTAGGGACAGGGGGGGTTCCCGAGCAGTACTTC
cdr3_aa: CASSLGTGGVPEQYF

clone_size: few
d_call: NA
cdr3_length: 16
j_call: TRBJ2-7
v_call: TRBV28
cdr3_nt: TGTGCCAGCAGCGGGGAGGACAGGCTTAGCTCCTACGAGCAGTACTTC
cdr3_aa: CASSGEDRLSSYEQYF

clone_size: NA
d_call: NA
cdr3_length: 14
j_call: TRBJ1-5
v_call: TRBV6-1
cdr3_nt: TGTGCCAGCAGCGAACCGTGGGGGAATCAGCCCCAGCATTTT
cdr3_aa: CASSEPWGNQPQHF

clone_size: few
d_call: NA
cdr3_length: 15
j_call: TRBJ1-4
v_call: TRBV7-6
cdr3_nt: TGTGCCAGCAGCCCTACATCAGGAATTGATGAAAAACTGTTTTTT
cdr3_aa: CASSPTSGIDEKLFF

clone_size: NA
d_call: NA
cdr3_length: 13
j_call: TRBJ1-1
v_call: TRBV28
cdr3_nt: TGTGCCAGCAGTTTATCACTGTACACTGAAGCTTTCTTT
cdr3_aa: CASSLSLYTEAFF

clone_size: NA
d_call: TRBD1
cdr3_length: 14
j_call: TRBJ1-2
v_call: TRBV5-6
cdr3_nt: TGTGCCAGCAGCGGGATACAGGGGAACTATGGCTACACCTTC
cdr3_aa: CASSGIQGNYGYTF

clone_size: NA
d_call: TRBD2
cdr3_length: 15
j_call: TRBJ2-5
v_call: TRBV19
cdr3_nt: TGTGCCAGTAAGGGGACTAGCGGGAGACAAGAGACCCAGTACTTC
cdr3_aa: CASKGTSGRQETQYF

clone_size: few
d_call: NA
cdr3_length: 15
j_call: TRBJ2-7
v_call: TRBV7-9
cdr3_nt: TGTGCCAGCAGCGTAGCGACTACCGGCCCCTACGAGCAGTACTTC
cdr3_aa: CASSVATTGPYEQYF

clone_size: few
d_call: NA
cdr3_length: 14
j_call: TRBJ1-2
v_call: TRBV11-1
cdr3_nt: TGTGCCAGCAGCTCCCCCGGAGGCGGTGGCAGCTACACCTTC
cdr3_aa: CASSSPGGGGSYTF

clone_size: few
d_call: NA
cdr3_length: 16
j_call: TRBJ1-1
v_call: TRBV27
cdr3_nt: TGTGCCAGCAGCTCTGGTGGAGCAAGGGGGTACACTGAAGCTTTCTTT
cdr3_aa: CASSSGGARGYTEAFF

clone_size: NA
d_call: TRBD1
cdr3_length: 13
j_call: TRBJ2-5
v_call: TRBV5-1
cdr3_nt: TGCGCCAGCGCTACGACAGGGGGAGAGACCCAGTACTTC
cdr3_aa: CASATTGGETQYF

clone_size: NA
d_call: NA
cdr3_length: 12
j_call: TRBJ2-1
v_call: TRBV7-9
cdr3_nt: TGTGCCAGCAGCTTAGCTACCCGTGAGCAGTTCTTC
cdr3_aa: CASSLATREQFF

clone_size: NA
d_call: NA
cdr3_length: 15
j_call: TRBJ2-6
v_call: TRBV6-5
cdr3_nt: TGTGCCAGCAGCCCCGTTAGCTCTGGGGCCAACGTCCTGACTTTC
cdr3_aa: CASSPVSSGANVLTF

clone_size: NA
d_call: NA
cdr3_length: 13
j_call: TRBJ2-3
v_call: TRBV28
cdr3_nt: TGTGCCAGCAGTTTATTGGGTCGGGATACGCAGTATTTT
cdr3_aa: CASSLLGRDTQYF

clone_size: few
d_call: NA
cdr3_length: 13
j_call: TRBJ2-2
v_call: TRBV6-4
cdr3_nt: TGTGCCAGCAGTGACTCTTACACCGGGGAGCTGTTTTTT
cdr3_aa: CASSDSYTGELFF

clone_size: NA
d_call: TRBD2
cdr3_length: 15
j_call: TRBJ2-7
v_call: TRBV30
cdr3_nt: TGTGCCTGGAGTTGGGAGTCTAGCGGGGCCTACGAGCAGTACTTC
cdr3_aa: CAWSWESSGAYEQYF

clone_size: once
d_call: NA
cdr3_length: 14
j_call: TRBJ2-2
v_call: TRBV18
cdr3_nt: TGTGCCAGCTCACCACAGACGAACACCGGGGAGCTGTTTTTT
cdr3_aa: CASSPQTNTGELFF

clone_size: NA
d_call: TRBD1
cdr3_length: 16
j_call: TRBJ1-3
v_call: TRBV6-5
cdr3_nt: TGTGCCAGCAGTTACTCGGGACAGGGGGCTGGAAACACCATATATTTT
cdr3_aa: CASSYSGQGAGNTIYF

clone_size: NA
d_call: NA
cdr3_length: 13
j_call: TRBJ1-2
v_call: TRBV5-6
cdr3_nt: TGTGCCAGCAGCTTGAATATTAACTATGGCTACACCTTC
cdr3_aa: CASSLNINYGYTF

clone_size: NA
d_call: TRBD1
cdr3_length: 12
j_call: TRBJ1-2
v_call: TRBV2
cdr3_nt: TGTGCCACCGTGGACAGGGCGAATGGCTACACCTTC
cdr3_aa: CATVDRANGYTF

clone_size: NA
d_call: NA
cdr3_length: 15
j_call: TRBJ2-2
v_call: TRBV6-1
cdr3_nt: TGTGCCGGCGAAGCGGGTGCCGGAAAGGCCGGGGAGCTGTTTTTT
cdr3_aa: CAGEAGAGKAGELFF

clone_size: few
d_call: NA
cdr3_length: 15
j_call: TRBJ1-1
v_call: TRBV7-6
cdr3_nt: TGTGCCAGCAGCTTATTAGGTCGCATGAACACTGAAGCTTTCTTT
cdr3_aa: CASSLLGRMNTEAFF